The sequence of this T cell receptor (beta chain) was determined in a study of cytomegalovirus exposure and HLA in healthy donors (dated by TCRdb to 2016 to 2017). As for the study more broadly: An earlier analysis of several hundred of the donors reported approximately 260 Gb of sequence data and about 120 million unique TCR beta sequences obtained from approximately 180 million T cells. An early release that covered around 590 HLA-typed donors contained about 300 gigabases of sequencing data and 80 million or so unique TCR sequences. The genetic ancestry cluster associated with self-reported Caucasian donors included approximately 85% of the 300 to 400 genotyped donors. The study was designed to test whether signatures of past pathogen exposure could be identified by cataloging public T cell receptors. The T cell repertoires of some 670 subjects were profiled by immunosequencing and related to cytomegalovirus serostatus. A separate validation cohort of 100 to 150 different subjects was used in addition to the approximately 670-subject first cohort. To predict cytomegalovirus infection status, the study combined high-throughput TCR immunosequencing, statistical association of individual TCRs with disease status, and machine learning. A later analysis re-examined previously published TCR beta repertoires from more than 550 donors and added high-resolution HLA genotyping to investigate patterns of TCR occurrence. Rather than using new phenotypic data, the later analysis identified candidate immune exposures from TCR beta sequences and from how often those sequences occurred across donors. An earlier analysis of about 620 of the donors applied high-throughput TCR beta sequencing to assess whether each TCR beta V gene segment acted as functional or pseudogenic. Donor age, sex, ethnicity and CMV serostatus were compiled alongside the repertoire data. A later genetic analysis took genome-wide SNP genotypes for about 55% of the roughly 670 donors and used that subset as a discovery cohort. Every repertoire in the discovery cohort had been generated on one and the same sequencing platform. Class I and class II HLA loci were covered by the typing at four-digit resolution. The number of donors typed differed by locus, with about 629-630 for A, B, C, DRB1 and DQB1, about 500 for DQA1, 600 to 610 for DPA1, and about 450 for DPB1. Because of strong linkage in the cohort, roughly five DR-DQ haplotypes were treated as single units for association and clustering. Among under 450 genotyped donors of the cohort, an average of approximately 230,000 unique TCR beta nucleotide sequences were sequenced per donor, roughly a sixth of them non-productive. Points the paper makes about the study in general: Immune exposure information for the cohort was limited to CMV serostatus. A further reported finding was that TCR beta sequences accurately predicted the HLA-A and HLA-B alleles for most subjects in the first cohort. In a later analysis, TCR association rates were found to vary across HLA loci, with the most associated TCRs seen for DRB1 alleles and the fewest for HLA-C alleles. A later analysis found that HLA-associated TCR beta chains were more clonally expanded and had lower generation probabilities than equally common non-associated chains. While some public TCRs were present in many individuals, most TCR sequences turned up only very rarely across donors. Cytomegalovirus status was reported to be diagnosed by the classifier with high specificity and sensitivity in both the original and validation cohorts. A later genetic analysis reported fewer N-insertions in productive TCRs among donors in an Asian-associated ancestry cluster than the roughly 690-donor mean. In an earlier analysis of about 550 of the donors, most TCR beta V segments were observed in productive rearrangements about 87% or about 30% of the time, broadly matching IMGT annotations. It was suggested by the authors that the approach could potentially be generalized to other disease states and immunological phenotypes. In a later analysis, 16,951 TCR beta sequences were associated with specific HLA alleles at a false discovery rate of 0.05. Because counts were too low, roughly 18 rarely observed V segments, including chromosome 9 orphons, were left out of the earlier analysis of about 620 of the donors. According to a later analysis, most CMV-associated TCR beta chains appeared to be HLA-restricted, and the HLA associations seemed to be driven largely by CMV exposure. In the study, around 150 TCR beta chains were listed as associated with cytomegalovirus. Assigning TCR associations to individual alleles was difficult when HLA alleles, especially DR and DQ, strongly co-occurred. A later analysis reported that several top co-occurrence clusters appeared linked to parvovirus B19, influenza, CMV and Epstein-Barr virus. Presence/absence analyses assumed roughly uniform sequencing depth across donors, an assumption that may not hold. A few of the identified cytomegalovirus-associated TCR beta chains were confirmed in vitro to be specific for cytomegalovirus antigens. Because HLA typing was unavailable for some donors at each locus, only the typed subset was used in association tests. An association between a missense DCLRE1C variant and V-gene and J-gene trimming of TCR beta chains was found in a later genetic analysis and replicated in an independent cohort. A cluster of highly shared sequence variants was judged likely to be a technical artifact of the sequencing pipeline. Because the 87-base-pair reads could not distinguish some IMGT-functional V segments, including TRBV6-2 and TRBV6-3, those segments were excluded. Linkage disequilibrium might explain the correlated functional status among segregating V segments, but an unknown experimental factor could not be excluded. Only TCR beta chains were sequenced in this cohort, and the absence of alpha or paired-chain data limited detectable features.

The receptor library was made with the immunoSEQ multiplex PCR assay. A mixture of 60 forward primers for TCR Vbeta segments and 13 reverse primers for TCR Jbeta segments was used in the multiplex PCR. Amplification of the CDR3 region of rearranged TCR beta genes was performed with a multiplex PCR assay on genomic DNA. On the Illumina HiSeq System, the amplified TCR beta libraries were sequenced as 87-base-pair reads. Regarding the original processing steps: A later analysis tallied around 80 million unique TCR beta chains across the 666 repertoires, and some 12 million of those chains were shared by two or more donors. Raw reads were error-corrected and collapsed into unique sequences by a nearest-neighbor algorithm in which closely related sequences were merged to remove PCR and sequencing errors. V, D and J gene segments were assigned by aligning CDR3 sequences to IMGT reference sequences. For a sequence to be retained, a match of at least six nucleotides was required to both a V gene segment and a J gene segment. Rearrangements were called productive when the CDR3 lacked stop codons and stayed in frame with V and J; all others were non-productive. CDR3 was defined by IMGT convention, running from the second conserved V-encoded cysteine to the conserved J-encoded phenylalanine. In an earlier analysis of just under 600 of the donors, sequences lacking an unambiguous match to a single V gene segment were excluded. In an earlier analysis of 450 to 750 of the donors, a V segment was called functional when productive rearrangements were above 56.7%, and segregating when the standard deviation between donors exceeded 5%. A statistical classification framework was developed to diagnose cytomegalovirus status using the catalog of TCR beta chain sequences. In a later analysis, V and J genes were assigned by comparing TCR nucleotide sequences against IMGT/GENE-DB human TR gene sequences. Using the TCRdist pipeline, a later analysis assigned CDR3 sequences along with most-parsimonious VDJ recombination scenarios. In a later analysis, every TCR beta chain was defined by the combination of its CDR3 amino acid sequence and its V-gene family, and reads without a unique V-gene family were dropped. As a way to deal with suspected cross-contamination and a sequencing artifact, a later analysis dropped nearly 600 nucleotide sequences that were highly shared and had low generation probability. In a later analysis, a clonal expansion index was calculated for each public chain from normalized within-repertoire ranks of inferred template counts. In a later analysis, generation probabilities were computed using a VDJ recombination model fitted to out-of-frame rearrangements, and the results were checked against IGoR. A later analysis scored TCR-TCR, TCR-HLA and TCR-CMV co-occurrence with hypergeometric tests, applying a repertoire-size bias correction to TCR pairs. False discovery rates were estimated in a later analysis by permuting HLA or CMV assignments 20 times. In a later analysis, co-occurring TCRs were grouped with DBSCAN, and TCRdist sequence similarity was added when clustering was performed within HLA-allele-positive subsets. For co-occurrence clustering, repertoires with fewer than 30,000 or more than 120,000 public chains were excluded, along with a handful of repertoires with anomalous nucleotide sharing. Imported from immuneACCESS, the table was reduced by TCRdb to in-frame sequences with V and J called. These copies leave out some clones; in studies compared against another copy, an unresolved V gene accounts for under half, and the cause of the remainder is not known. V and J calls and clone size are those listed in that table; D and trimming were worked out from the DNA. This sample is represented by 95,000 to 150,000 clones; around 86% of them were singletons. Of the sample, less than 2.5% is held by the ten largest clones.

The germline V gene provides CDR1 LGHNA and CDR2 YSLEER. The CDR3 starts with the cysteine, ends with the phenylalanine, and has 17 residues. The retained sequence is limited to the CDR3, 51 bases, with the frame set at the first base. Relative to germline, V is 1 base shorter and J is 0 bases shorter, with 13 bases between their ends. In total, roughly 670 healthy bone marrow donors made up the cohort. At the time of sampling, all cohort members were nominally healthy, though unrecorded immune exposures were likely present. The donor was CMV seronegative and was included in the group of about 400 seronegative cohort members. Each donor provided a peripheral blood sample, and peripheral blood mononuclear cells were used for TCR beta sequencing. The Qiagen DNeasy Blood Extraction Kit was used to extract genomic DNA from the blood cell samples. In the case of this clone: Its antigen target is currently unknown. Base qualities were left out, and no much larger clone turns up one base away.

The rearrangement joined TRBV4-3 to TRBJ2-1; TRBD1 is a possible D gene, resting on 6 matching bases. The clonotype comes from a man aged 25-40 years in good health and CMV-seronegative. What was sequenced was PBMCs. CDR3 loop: CASSQGRARGSYNEQFF. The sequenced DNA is TGCGCCAGCAGCCAAGGACGGGCCAGGGGCTCCTACAATGAGCAGTTCTTC.